What follows are 25 T cell receptor beta chains derived from one specimen sequenced in a study of beta chain features in type 1 diabetes. General study results and limits: TCRB CDR3s from Type 1 diabetes patients were moderately but significantly shorter in all four CD4+ subsets.

These receptors have no identified antigens. Since all of the isolated RNA was reverse transcribed, expressed TCRB transcripts were what got sequenced. Sequenced by immunoSEQ multiplex PCR; TCRdb stores in-frame clones only, minus some. This sample has approximately 600,000 clones, with around 12% found just once. Specimen: naive CD4+ T cells from blood. All receptors come from a man aged 25 to 40 with type 1 diabetes.

A few counts support this clone. This chain uses TRBV7-8 with TRBJ2-2, with a tentative D call TRBD2 (6 bases). Germline assignment: CDR1 SGHVS and CDR2 FQNEAQ. With 8 bases removed from V and 4 bases from J, the gap between germline ends came to 20 bases. The CDR3 has 16 amino acids. This CDR3 is CASSTWGVAGTGELFF. The CDR3 bases are TGTGCCAGCTCAACCTGGGGGGTCGCTGGCACCGGGGAGCTGTTTTTT.

The genes are TRBV7-9 and TRBJ2-7, with 10 nucleotides matching TRBD1. The CDR3 sequence is 13 residues long. With V trimmed by 5 bases and J by 7 bases, 5 bases remained unmatched. The germline CDR1 and CDR2 sequences are SEHNR and FQNEAQ (reference sequence). The DNA of the CDR3 is TGTGCCAGCAGCAAGACAGGGGGCGAAGAGCAGTACTTC. This sequence encodes CASSKTGGEEQYF.

The chain links TRBV7-2 to TRBJ2-2, with 7 bases matching TRBD2. V gave up 5 bases and J gave up 5 bases; unmatched junction bases: 8. This CDR3 spans 15 amino acids. The germline V gene encodes CDR1 SGHTA and CDR2 FQGNSA. The CDR3 sequence is CASSHGRGMTGELFF. Here the CDR3 DNA reads TGTGCCAGCAGCCATGGGCGGGGGATGACCGGGGAGCTGTTTTTT. Full variable domain (remainder filled in from reference TRBV7-2 and TRBJ2-2): GAGVSQSPSNKVTEKGKDVELRCDPISGHTALYWYRQSLGQGLEFLIYFQGNSAPDKSGLPSDRFSAERTGGSVSTLTIQRTQQEDSAVYLCASSHGRGMTGELFFGEGSRLTVL.

The rearrangement joins TRBV7-3 to TRBJ1-2, with 10 bases identical to TRBD1. The CDR3 extends over 13 amino acids. V lost 5 bases, J lost 6 bases, and 3 bases stayed unmatched. Germline V CDR1 and CDR2: SGHTA, FQGTGA. CDR3 sequence: CASSLGQGDGYTF. The DNA for the CDR3 is TGTGCCAGCAGCCTTGGACAGGGGGATGGCTACACCTTC. The full variable domain, in which reference TRBV7-3 and TRBJ1-2 provide the parts outside the CDR3, is GAGVSQTPSNKVTEKGKYVELRCDPISGHTALYWYRQSLGQGPEFLIYFQGTGAADDSGLPNDRFFAVRPEGSVSTLKIQRTERGDSAVYLCASSLGQGDGYTFGSGTRLTVV.

The sample holds a few counts of this clone. The chain couples TRBV25-1 to TRBJ2-6; D might be TRBD1 (6 bases). CDR3 length equals 17 residues. V dropped 1 base and J dropped 0 bases, with 10 bases sitting between them. Germline V gene sequence: CDR1 MGHDK, CDR2 SYGVNS. In DNA form, the CDR3 reads TGTGCCAGCAGTGAATTAGGACAGATCTCTGGGGCCAACGTCCTGACTTTC. Residues: CASSELGQISGANVLTF.

This clone was seen only a few times. V and J are TRBV12-5 and TRBJ1-3, with a tentative D call TRBD1 (5 bases). This CDR3 has 15 amino acids. Deletions cut 0 bases from V and 2 bases from J, with 8 bases between. Germline-derived CDR1 and CDR2 are LGHNT and FRNRAP. DNA of the CDR3: TGTGCTAGTGGTTTGGTCCAGGGAACTGGAAACACCATATATTTT. It specifies CASGLVQGTGNTIYF.

V and J are TRBV30 and TRBJ1-5; 7 bases line up with TRBD1. Germline V gene lookup returns CDR1 GTSNPN and CDR2 SVGIG (reference sequence). This CDR3 has 15 amino acids. The V and J ends lost 5 bases and 4 bases, in that order; junction bases with no gene match: 11. CDR3 protein: CAWGIRTGANQPQHF. For the CDR3, the DNA is TGTGCCTGGGGAATCCGGACAGGAGCAAATCAGCCCCAGCATTTT.

In its sample, this clone was seen a few times. V and J are TRBV2 and TRBJ1-2; no clear D. The germline V and J ends were trimmed by 10 bases and 7 bases, with 13 bases remaining between them. Germline V CDR1 and CDR2: SNHLY, FYNNEI. The CDR3 is 11 residues long. CDR3 residues: CATEGGSGYTF. DNA for the CDR3: TGTGCCACCGAGGGAGGGTCTGGCTACACCTTC.

As concerns this clone: The junction departs from the called germline gene at one end, perhaps through a read error. This sequence joins TRBV28 and TRBJ2-7; 9 bases fit TRBD1. This CDR3 region has 14 residues. Germline CDR1 is MDHEN and CDR2 is SYDVKM. DNA of the CDR3: TGTGCCAGCAGTTCAACGGGGACAGGGAGTCAGCGGAACTTC. Its protein is CASSSTGTGSQRNF.

This rearrangement joins TRBV5-6 to TRBJ1-2; D is unclear. Germline V gives CDR1 SGHDT, CDR2 YYEEEE. V shed 3 bases and J shed 0 bases, with 18 bases lying between them. The CDR3 runs 17 residues. This chain's CDR3 is CASSWRGWQPANYGYTF. In DNA, the CDR3 is TGTGCCAGCAGCTGGAGAGGGTGGCAGCCCGCTAACTATGGCTACACCTTC.

The sample holds a few counts of this clone. Other DNA sequences in this sample translate to the same CDR3. The gene calls are TRBV29-1 and TRBJ2-3; D gene unclear. The CDR3 has 11 amino acids. Germline assignment: CDR1 SQVTM and CDR2 ANQGSEA. Trimming took 7 bases from V and 3 from J, leaving 8 bases between them. The CDR3 protein is CSAGATDTQYF. For the CDR3, the DNA is TGCAGCGCCGGAGCAACAGATACGCAGTATTTT.

The chain has TRBV29-1 and TRBJ1-5; no clear D gene. V lost 4 bases to trimming and J lost 8 bases, with 12 bases between them. The CDR3 consists of 12 residues. Germline V gives CDR1 SQVTM, CDR2 ANQGSEA. Written as DNA, the CDR3 is TGCAGCGTTGCAGATTTCGGGGAGCCCCAGCATTTT. Translated: CSVADFGEPQHF.

This clone was observed many times. The DNA for the CDR3 is TGTGCCAGCAGCAAAGCCAACTGGCCTTGCAATGAGCAGTTCTTC. It yields the protein CASSKANWPCNEQFF. The chain links TRBV21-1 to TRBJ2-1. TRBV21-1 is noted as a pseudogene. The CDR3 has 15 amino acids.

CDR3 bases: TGCAGCGTTGAAGATCGCCAGGGGCCCTTCTATGGCTACACCTTC. It codes for CSVEDRQGPFYGYTF. This chain joins TRBV29-1 and TRBJ1-2; D might be TRBD1 (6 bases). V dropped 0 bases and J dropped 4 bases, with 15 bases sitting between them. This CDR3 region has 15 residues. Germline assignment: CDR1 SQVTM and CDR2 ANQGSEA. Full variable domain (missing parts from reference TRBV29-1 and TRBJ1-2): SAVISQKPSRDICQRGTSLTIQCQVDSQVTMMFWYRQQPGQSLTLIATANQGSEATYESGFVIDKFPISRPNLTFSTLTVSNMSPEDSSIYLCSVEDRQGPFYGYTFGSGTRLTVV.

V is TRBV7-2 and J is TRBJ2-1, with D uncertain. The germline CDR1 and CDR2 sequences are SGHTA and FQGNSA. V lost 5 bases, J lost 8 bases, and 13 bases lay in between. This CDR3 contains 13 residues. The CDR3: CASSQMYTDEQFF. Here the CDR3 DNA reads TGTGCCAGCAGCCAAATGTATACGGATGAGCAGTTCTTC.

The chain joins TRBV15 to TRBJ1-4; D unresolved. The V end lost 1 base, the J end lost 8 bases, and 11 bases lay between the germline ends. CDR3 length: 14 amino acids. The germline gives CDR1 LNHNV, CDR2 YYDKDF (reference sequence). In DNA form, the CDR3 reads TGTGCCACCAGCAGAGTGCCGGTAGGGGAAAAACTGTTTTTT. Encoded protein: CATSRVPVGEKLFF.

The chain employs TRBV5-8 and TRBJ2-7; TRBD1 agrees at 11 bases. V trimming: 4 bases; J trimming: 2 bases; junction bases outside the gene matches: 5. The CDR3 runs to 15 residues. From germline, CDR1 is SGHTS and CDR2 YDEGEE. The DNA of the CDR3 is TGTGCCAGCAGCCCACGGACAGGGGGCCCCTACGAGCAGTACTTC. It translates to CASSPRTGGPYEQYF.

This chain joins TRBV5-1 and TRBJ1-2; maybe TRBD1 (5 bases). CDR1 and CDR2 from the germline V gene are SGHRS and YFSETQ. Trimming cost V 7 bases and J 2 bases, with 15 bases left between them. CDR3 length equals 14 residues. The CDR3 sequence is CASRYDPGNYGYTF. In nucleotides, the CDR3 is TGCGCCAGCCGCTACGATCCAGGGAACTATGGCTACACCTTC. The full variable domain, completed using reference TRBV5-1 and TRBJ1-2, is KAGVTQTPRYLIKTRGQQVTLSCSPISGHRSVSWYQQTPGQGLQFLFEYFSETQRNKGNFPGRFSGRQFSNSRSEMNVSTLELGDSALYLCASRYDPGNYGYTFGSGTRLTVV.

V usage is TRBV6-5 and J usage is TRBJ1-4; D call uncertain. From germline, CDR1 is MNHEY and CDR2 SVGAGI. V was shortened by 6 bases and J by 5 bases, with 16 bases between the two germline ends. The CDR3 spans 15 residues. Written as DNA, the CDR3 is TGTGCCAGCAGATCTTCATACTATCACAATGAAAAACTGTTTTTT. Protein sequence: CASRSSYYHNEKLFF.

The rearrangement links TRBV5-1 to TRBJ2-1; D unclear. Germline CDR1 SGHRS, CDR2 YFSETQ. There are 15 residues in the CDR3. V lost 2 bases, J lost 0 bases, and 9 bases lay in between. CDR3 sequence: CASSLMVSSYNEQFF. DNA for the CDR3: TGCGCCAGCAGCTTAATGGTAAGCTCCTACAATGAGCAGTTCTTC.

Only a few counts were recorded for this clone. The chain couples TRBV4-2 to TRBJ1-2, with D hard to call. The germline gives CDR1 LGHNA, CDR2 YNFKEQ. The CDR3 spans 17 residues. V shed 4 bases and J shed 4 bases, with 22 bases lying between them. CDR3 loop: CASSPNMGQREGYGYTF. The CDR3 DNA sequence: TGTGCCAGCAGCCCCAATATGGGCCAACGGGAAGGCTATGGCTACACCTTC.

The gene calls are TRBV7-8 and TRBJ2-5, with D hard to call. Trimming took off 0 bases at V and 2 bases at J, with 4 bases between the two ends. The germline V gene encodes CDR1 SGHVS and CDR2 FQNEAQ. This CDR3 spans 13 amino acids. Here the CDR3 DNA reads TGTGCCAGCAGCTTAGCCCTACAAGAGACCCAGTACTTC. This codes for CASSLALQETQYF.

This clone was observed a few times. This chain connects TRBV4-3 to TRBJ2-3, with 7 positions matching TRBD2. V lost 0 bases to trimming and J lost 0 bases; unmatched junction nucleotides: 21. CDR1 is LGHNA, CDR2 YSLEER, per germline. There are 22 residues in the CDR3. CDR3 sequence (DNA): TGCGCCAGCAGCCAAGAGGCTAGGGGAGGGAGATGGAATAACCCCAGCACAGATACGCAGTATTTT. Amino acids: CASSQEARGGRWNNPSTDTQYF.

The rearrangement joins TRBV13 to TRBJ1-6; D remains ambiguous. CDR1 is PRHDT, CDR2 FYEKMQ, per germline (reference sequence). The CDR3 sequence is 14 residues long. The germline V and J ends were trimmed by 5 bases and 9 bases, with 14 bases remaining between them. CDR3 loop: CASSLNKAGSPLHF. The CDR3 coding sequence is TGTGCCAGCAGCCTAAACAAAGCAGGTTCACCCCTCCACTTT.

This clone came up a few times. This chain uses TRBV5-1 with TRBJ2-1; D call uncertain. Germline V CDR1 and CDR2: SGHRS, YFSETQ. V dropped 0 bases and J dropped 4 bases, with 8 bases sitting between them. This CDR3 region has 14 residues. The CDR3 nucleotides are TGCGCCAGCAGCTTGGGGGCCCTATACAATGAGCAGTTCTTC. Encoded protein: CASSLGALYNEQFF.